This T cell receptor (beta chain) is from a study of blood T cell repertoires in COVID-19. Overall study: Sites in the United States, Italy and Spain provided acute and convalescent COVID-19 samples. Nucleic acid was either cDNA or gDNA, and it came from T cells, B-cell-depleted T cells, or PBMCs.

The CDR3 extends over 16 amino acids. V gave up 4 bases and J gave up 1 base; unmatched junction bases: 8. Per the germline V gene, CDR1 is LNHDA and CDR2 is SQIVND (reference sequence). Original handling: Quantification of nucleated cells was approximated via reference gene primer amplification. TCRdb keeps only in-frame clones here, not all; method: immunoSEQ multiplex PCR. For V, J and clone size, that table is used; D and trimming come from the DNA. The sample records 300,000 to 450,000 clones, around 90% being singletons. Sequencing was carried out using peripheral blood. V is TRBV19 and J is TRBJ2-7; 9 bases agree with TRBD2. This TCR derives from a human donor in a cohort sampled during active COVID-19. Written as DNA, the CDR3 is TGTGCCAGTAGTACAAAGACTAGCGGTTCATCCTACGAGCAGTACTTC. It translates to CASSTKTSGSSYEQYF.